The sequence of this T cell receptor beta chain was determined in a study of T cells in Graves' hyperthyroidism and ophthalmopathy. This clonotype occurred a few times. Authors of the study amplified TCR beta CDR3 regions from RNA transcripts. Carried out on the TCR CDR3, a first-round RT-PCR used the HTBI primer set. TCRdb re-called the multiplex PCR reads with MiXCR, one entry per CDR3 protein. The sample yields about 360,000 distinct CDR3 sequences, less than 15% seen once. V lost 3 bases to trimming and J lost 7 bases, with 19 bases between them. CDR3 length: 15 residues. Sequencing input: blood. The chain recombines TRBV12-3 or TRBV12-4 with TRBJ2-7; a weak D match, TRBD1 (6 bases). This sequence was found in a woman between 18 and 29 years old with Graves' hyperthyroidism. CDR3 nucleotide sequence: TGTGCCAGCAGTTTGTCGACAGGCAATCTCGGGGAGCAGTACTTC. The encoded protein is CASSLSTGNLGEQYF.